This note documents a single T cell receptor (beta chain) sequence. The CDR3 contains 14 residues. The V and J ends lost 5 bases and 6 bases respectively, with 14 bases between them. Germline lookup yields CDR1 MDHEN and CDR2 SYDVKM. The data originate from a study of TIL therapy for anti-PD-1-resistant metastatic lung cancer. Study-wide background: By whole-exome sequencing, median non-synonymous tumor mutation burden was less than 1.8 mutations per megabase.

Indicated time point: pre-treatment sample, taken before nivolumab and TIL therapy. Tumor tissue came from excised metastases, mostly pleural nodules or supraclavicular lymph nodes. Patients were adults with stage 4 NSCLC. The libraries were made with immunoSEQ v3. Each library reached 2.1 million or so read pairs, or 5-6 million at deep level. Profiled with immunoSEQ multiplex PCR; TCRdb holds only in-frame clones, not every one. The sample carries 8,500 to 9,500 clones, 76% recorded once. The chain links TRBV28 to TRBJ1-5; D is ambiguous. The sequence was collected from a person between 30 and 79 years old with non-small cell lung cancer. The material was tumor tissue, obtained at baseline. The CDR3 sequence: CASSLPFAGQPQHF. The CDR3, as DNA: TGTGCCAGCAGTCTCCCATTTGCGGGTCAGCCCCAGCATTTT. Supplemented by reference TRBV28 and TRBJ1-5, the full variable domain reads DVKVTQSSRYLVKRTGEKVFLECVQDMDHENMFWYRQDPGLGLRLIYFSYDVKMKEKGDIPEGYSVSREKKERFSLILESASTNQTSMYLCASSLPFAGQPQHFGDGTRLSIL.